This T cell receptor beta chain appears in the sequencing data of a study of OX40 agonist ivuxolimab in advanced cancers. As for the study in general: Treatment of patients was with ivuxolimab, an agonistic anti-OX40 (CD134) antibody. The dose-escalation cohort was around 83% male, with a mean age of approximately 61 years, ranging roughly 20 to 90.

Concerning this clone: Its antigen is as yet unknown.

Libraries were prepared by immunoSEQ multiplex PCR; TCRdb keeps only in-frame clonotypes and omits some of them. The sample includes about 46,000 clones, about 87% of them seen just once. Findings of the study overall: No determination was made of the antigen specificity of the expanded peripheral T cells. The mean number of expanded clones was higher in CD8+ T cells than in CD4+.

V dropped 3 bases and J dropped 1 base, with 9 bases sitting between them. CDR1 and CDR2 (germline): MNHEY, SMNVEV (reference sequence). CDR3 size: 14 residues. This sequence originates from an adult with an advanced solid tumor such as melanoma, head and neck, liver or kidney cancer. The source material was CD4+ or CD8+ T cells sorted from blood, sampled in a trial of the OX40 agonist ivuxolimab. The chain has TRBV27 and TRBJ1-2; D not resolved. The CDR3 loop is CASSFNANNYGYTF. CDR3 bases: TGTGCCAGCAGTTTTAATGCCAATAACTATGGCTACACCTTC.